This entry describes one T cell receptor beta chain. The data originate from a study of T-cell memory formation after mild COVID-19. TCRdb processed the 5' RACE reads anew with MiXCR; each CDR3 protein has one entry. Here the sample spans hundreds of thousands of distinct CDR3 sequences, around 15% being singletons. This CDR3 contains 17 residues. Trimming took 0 bases from V and 2 from J, leaving 15 bases between them. The germline V gene has CDR1 SGHRS and CDR2 YFSETQ. V and J are TRBV5-1 and TRBJ1-5; D might be TRBD1 (5 bases). This TCR derives from an adult woman who had mild COVID-19 (a few samples of this study predate the infection). Cell type and time point are not known. Source material: PBMCs or a T cell subset sorted from them (not recorded which). CDR3 DNA: TGCGCCAGCAGCTTGGAGGGGCTGGCGGCGGGCAATCAGCCCCAGCATTTT. It yields the protein CASSLEGLAAGNQPQHF.